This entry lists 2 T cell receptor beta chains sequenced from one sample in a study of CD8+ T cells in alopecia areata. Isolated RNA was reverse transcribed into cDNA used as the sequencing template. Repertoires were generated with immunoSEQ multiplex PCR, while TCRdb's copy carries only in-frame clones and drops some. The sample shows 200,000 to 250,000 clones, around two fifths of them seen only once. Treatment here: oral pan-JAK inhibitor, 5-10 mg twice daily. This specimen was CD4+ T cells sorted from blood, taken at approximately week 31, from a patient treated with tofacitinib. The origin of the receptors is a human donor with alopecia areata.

The CDR3 DNA reads as TGTGCCAGCAGCCGCAGCGGGGTCCTCACAGATACGCAGTATTTT. Protein: CASSRSGVLTDTQYF. The chain carries TRBV7-2 and TRBJ2-3; 7 bases are a match to TRBD2. The CDR3 is made up of 15 amino acids. Germline V gene lookup returns CDR1 SGHTA and CDR2 FQGNSA. V was pared by 5 bases and J by 2 bases, with 7 bases of the junction left unmatched. Full variable domain (missing parts from reference TRBV7-2 and TRBJ2-3): GAGVSQSPSNKVTEKGKDVELRCDPISGHTALYWYRQSLGQGLEFLIYFQGNSAPDKSGLPSDRFSAERTGGSVSTLTIQRTQQEDSAVYLCASSRSGVLTDTQYFGPGTRLTVL.

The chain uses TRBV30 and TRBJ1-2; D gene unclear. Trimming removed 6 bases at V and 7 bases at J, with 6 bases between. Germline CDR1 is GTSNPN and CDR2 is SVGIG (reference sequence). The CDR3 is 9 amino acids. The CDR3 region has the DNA TGTGCCTGTACACCTGGCTACACCTTC. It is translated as CACTPGYTF. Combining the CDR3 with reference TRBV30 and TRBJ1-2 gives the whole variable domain SQTIHQWPATLVQPVGSPLSLECTVEGTSNPNLYWYRQAAGRGLQLLFYSVGIGQISSEVPQNLSASRPQDRQFILSSKKLLLSDSGFYLCACTPGYTFGSGTRLTVV.